The 19 T cell receptor beta chains reported below all come from one sample, sequenced in a study of blood T cell repertoires in COVID-19. Clones were sequenced by immunoSEQ multiplex PCR, and TCRdb holds only the in-frame ones, with some missing. The table includes roughly 97,000 clones, roughly 83% detected once. Sequenced: peripheral blood. The origin of the receptors is an elderly woman with active or convalescent COVID-19.

V usage is TRBV5-1 and J usage is TRBJ1-2, with TRBD1 matching over 9 bases. The length of the CDR3 is 16 residues. Looked up from germline, CDR1 is SGHRS and CDR2 is YFSETQ. V lost 4 bases to trimming and J lost 4 bases; unmatched junction nucleotides: 11. The CDR3 loop reads CASSPSPTGGGYGYTF. CDR3 bases: TGCGCCAGCAGCCCGAGCCCGACAGGGGGGGGCTATGGCTACACCTTC.

V and J are TRBV25-1 and TRBJ1-2; 9 bases map to TRBD1. This CDR3 has 14 amino acids. The germline gives CDR1 MGHDK, CDR2 SYGVNS. V lost 6 bases to trimming and J lost 3 bases; unmatched junction nucleotides: 5. The CDR3 nucleotides are TGTGCCAGCAGGGCAGGGGACAGGGACTATGGCTACACCTTC. It translates to CASRAGDRDYGYTF.

This chain uses TRBV7-9 with TRBJ1-2; D call uncertain. This CDR3 has 14 residues. V was pared by 5 bases and J by 3 bases, with 13 bases between. Germline CDR1 reads SEHNR; CDR2 reads FQNEAQ (reference sequence). The CDR3 DNA follows: TGTGCCAGCAGCGGGTCGGAGAAAGACTATGGCTACACCTTC. Protein: CASSGSEKDYGYTF. Filled out from reference TRBV7-9 and TRBJ1-2, the complete variable domain reads DTGVSQNPRHKITKRGQNVTFRCDPISEHNRLYWYRQTLGQGPEFLTYFQNEAQLEKSRLLSDRFSAERPKGSFSTLEIQRTEQGDSAMYLCASSGSEKDYGYTFGSGTRLTVV.

This chain connects TRBV6-5 to TRBJ1-4; D uncertain. Germline V gene data show CDR1 as MNHEY and CDR2 as SVGAGI. V was clipped by 7 bases and J by 8 bases, with 17 bases between them. The CDR3 loop spans 14 amino acids. The CDR3 region has the DNA TGTGCCAGCACACTACGAGGCGGCGGCGAAAAACTGTTTTTT. Translating it yields CASTLRGGGEKLFF.

The rearrangement links TRBV5-1 to TRBJ2-7; the match to TRBD2 covers 8 bases. The V and J ends lost 4 bases and 5 bases, in that order; junction bases with no gene match: 8. This CDR3 is built from 14 residues. Germline V gene sequence: CDR1 SGHRS, CDR2 YFSETQ. The CDR3 reads CASSPGTSIHEQYF. The CDR3, as DNA: TGCGCCAGCAGCCCCGGGACTAGTATCCACGAGCAGTACTTC. The full variable domain, in which reference TRBV5-1 and TRBJ2-7 provide the parts outside the CDR3, is KAGVTQTPRYLIKTRGQQVTLSCSPISGHRSVSWYQQTPGQGLQFLFEYFSETQRNKGNFPGRFSGRQFSNSRSEMNVSTLELGDSALYLCASSPGTSIHEQYFGPGTRLTVT.

CDR3 DNA: TGCGCCAGCAGCTTGCAGGGGGCAGCAGGTCAGCCCCAGCATTTT. This encodes CASSLQGAAGQPQHF. This sequence joins TRBV5-1 and TRBJ1-5; 8 bases align to TRBD1. The CDR3 spans 15 residues. Losses at the gene ends were 1 base for V and 6 bases for J; bases not matched to a gene: 6. Germline CDR1 is SGHRS and CDR2 is YFSETQ.

V gene TRBV27 combines with J gene TRBJ1-2, with 8 nucleotides matching TRBD1. The CDR3 has 14 residues. The V segment lost 3 bases and the J segment 4 bases; nucleotides outside the gene matches: 4. Germline V gene data show CDR1 as MNHEY and CDR2 as SMNVEV (reference sequence). The CDR3: CASSFGQGGYGYTF. CDR3 coding DNA: TGTGCCAGCAGTTTTGGACAGGGAGGCTATGGCTACACCTTC.

This rearrangement joins TRBV7-8 to TRBJ2-1; TRBD2 is a possible D gene (6 bases). This CDR3 has 16 residues. CDR1 SGHVS and CDR2 FQNEAQ come from the germline V gene. Trimming took off 0 bases at V and 1 base at J, with 10 bases between the two ends. The CDR3 DNA follows: TGTGCCAGCAGCTTAGCGGCTAGCGCATCCTACAATGAGCAGTTCTTC. Translated, it gives CASSLAASASYNEQFF. Based on the CDR3 plus reference TRBV7-8 and TRBJ2-1, the full variable domain is GAGVSQSPRYKVAKRGQDVALRCDPISGHVSLFWYQQALGQGPEFLTYFQNEAQLDKSGLPSDRFFAERPEGSVSTLKIQRTQQEDSAVYLCASSLAASASYNEQFFGPGTRLTVL.

The chain links TRBV5-1 to TRBJ2-7, with D maybe TRBD2 (6 bases). V dropped 0 bases and J dropped 6 bases, with 16 bases sitting between them. Germline V gene sequence: CDR1 SGHRS, CDR2 YFSETQ. The length of the CDR3 is 15 residues. The CDR3 is CASSLGWQGGSEQYF. The CDR3 DNA reads as TGCGCCAGCAGCTTGGGATGGCAGGGAGGTTCCGAGCAGTACTTC.

The chain joins TRBV19 to TRBJ1-5; 10 nucleotides line up with TRBD1. Germline V gives CDR1 LNHDA, CDR2 SQIVND (reference sequence). V was clipped by 5 bases and J by 6 bases; unmatched bases: 10. CDR3 length equals 16 residues. The CDR3 region has the DNA TGTGCCAGTAGTGGCGGTAGGGGACAGGGGAGTCAGCCCCAGCATTTT. It encodes CASSGGRGQGSQPQHF.

J is TRBJ2-7 and V is TRBV11-2, with 7 bases identical to TRBD1. CDR1 and CDR2 from the germline V gene are SGHAT and FQNNGV. The CDR3 has 14 amino acids. V trimming: 5 bases; J trimming: 0 bases; junction bases outside the gene matches: 4. The CDR3 sequence is CASSLDRVSYEQYF. Written as DNA, the CDR3 is TGTGCCAGCAGCCTTGACAGGGTCTCCTACGAGCAGTACTTC.

The chain has TRBV7-9 and TRBJ1-5; 8 bases fit TRBD1. CDR3 size: 14 residues. The J segment lost 7 bases and the V segment lost 5 bases, leaving 7 bases of the junction unmatched. Per the germline V gene, CDR1 is SEHNR and CDR2 is FQNEAQ (reference sequence). For the CDR3, the DNA is TGTGCCAGCAGCGCAGGGGGCGTAGGACAGCCCCAGCATTTT. Translating it yields CASSAGGVGQPQHF.

The V call is TRBV11-1, the J call TRBJ1-3; the D gene is possibly TRBD1 (6 bases). CDR1 is SGHAT and CDR2 is FQDESV in the germline V gene (reference sequence). The CDR3 consists of 14 residues. V was pared by 5 bases and J by 6 bases, with 14 bases between. CDR3 residues: CASSRTELANTIYF. DNA for the CDR3: TGTGCCAGCAGCCGGACAGAACTGGCAAACACCATATATTTT.

The J gene is TRBJ1-2, the V gene TRBV29-1; unclear D gene. V lost 2 bases to trimming and J lost 5 bases, with 3 bases between them. CDR3 length: 10 residues. Germline V gene sequence: CDR1 SQVTM, CDR2 ANQGSEA. CDR3 bases: TGCAGCGTTGAATATTATGGCTACACCTTC. This encodes CSVEYYGYTF.

V usage is TRBV9 and J usage is TRBJ2-5; 8 bases fit TRBD1. J gave up 1 base and V 3 bases, and 5 bases lay outside the gene matches. The CDR3 runs 15 residues. CDR1 and CDR2 from the germline V gene are SGDLS and YYNGEE. CDR3 sequence (DNA): TGTGCCAGCAGCGCCGGGGACAGGCGCCAAGAGACCCAGTACTTC. It translates to CASSAGDRRQETQYF.

This chain joins TRBV5-6 and TRBJ2-7; D is ambiguous. Trimming stripped 1 base from V and 3 bases from J, with 8 bases between. The V gene's germline CDR1 is SGHDT and CDR2 YYEEEE. The CDR3 covers 13 residues. CDR3 sequence reads: CASSLYNGYEQYF. CDR3 DNA: TGTGCCAGCAGCTTGTATAACGGCTACGAGCAGTACTTC.

This clone was seen once. The V and J genes are TRBV10-2 and TRBJ2-3; possibly TRBD1 for D (5 bases). This CDR3 comprises 15 residues. The V gene lost 4 bases and the J gene lost 2 bases, with 13 bases spanning the gap. Germline V lookup: CDR1 WSHSY, CDR2 SAAADI. CDR3 sequence: CASSGRAGPTDTQYF. The CDR3 region has the DNA TGCGCCAGCAGTGGCAGGGCCGGACCCACAGATACGCAGTATTTT.

This clone was observed a few times. The V call is TRBV28, the J call TRBJ1-1, with TRBD1 as a possible D gene (6 bases). Germline values: CDR1 MDHEN, CDR2 SYDVKM. Trimming removed 5 bases at V and 8 bases at J, with 12 bases between. The CDR3 spans 12 residues. CDR3: CASSKTGSEAFF. The CDR3 DNA sequence: TGTGCCAGCAGTAAAACAGGGAGCGAAGCTTTCTTT.

The chain combines TRBV28 with TRBJ2-5, with D perhaps TRBD2 (6 bases). Trimming took 7 bases from V and 4 from J, leaving 16 bases between them. Germline CDR1 reads MDHEN; CDR2 reads SYDVKM. This CDR3 spans 14 amino acids. DNA of the CDR3: TGTGCCAGCAAAAGCCCCGGGAGTCTAGAGACCCAGTACTTC. As protein: CASKSPGSLETQYF.